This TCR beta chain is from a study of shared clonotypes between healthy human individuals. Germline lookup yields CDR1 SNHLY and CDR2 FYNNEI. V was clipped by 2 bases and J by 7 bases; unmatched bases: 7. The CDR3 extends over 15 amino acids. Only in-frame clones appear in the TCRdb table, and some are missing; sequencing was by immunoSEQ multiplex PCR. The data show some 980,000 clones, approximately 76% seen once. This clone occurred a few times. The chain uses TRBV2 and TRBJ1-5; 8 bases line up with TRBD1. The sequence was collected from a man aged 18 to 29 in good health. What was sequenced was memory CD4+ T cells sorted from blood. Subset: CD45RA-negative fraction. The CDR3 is CASSENRGSEQPQHF. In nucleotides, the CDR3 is TGTGCCAGCAGTGAAAACAGGGGGTCGGAGCAGCCCCAGCATTTT.